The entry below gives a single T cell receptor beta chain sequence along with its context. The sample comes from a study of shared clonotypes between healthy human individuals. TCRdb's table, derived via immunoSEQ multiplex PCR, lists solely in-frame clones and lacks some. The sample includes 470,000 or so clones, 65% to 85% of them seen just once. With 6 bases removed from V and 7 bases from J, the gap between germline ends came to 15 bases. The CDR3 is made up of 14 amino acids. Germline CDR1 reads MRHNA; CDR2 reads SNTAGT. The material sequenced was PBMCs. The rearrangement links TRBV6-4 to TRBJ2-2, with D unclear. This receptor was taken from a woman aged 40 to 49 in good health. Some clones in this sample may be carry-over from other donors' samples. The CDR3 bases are TGTGCCAGCAGACCAATAGAAGGGTACGGGGAGCTGTTTTTT. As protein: CASRPIEGYGELFF.